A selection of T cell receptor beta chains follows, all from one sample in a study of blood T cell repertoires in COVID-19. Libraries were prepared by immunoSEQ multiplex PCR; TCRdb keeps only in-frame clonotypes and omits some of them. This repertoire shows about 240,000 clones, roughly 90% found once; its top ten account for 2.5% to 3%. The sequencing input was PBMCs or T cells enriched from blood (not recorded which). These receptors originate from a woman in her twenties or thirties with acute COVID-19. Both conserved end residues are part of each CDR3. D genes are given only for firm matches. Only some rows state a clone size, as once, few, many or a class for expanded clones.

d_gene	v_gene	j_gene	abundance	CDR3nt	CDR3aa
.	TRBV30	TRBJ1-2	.	TGTGCCTGGAGTGTAGGGGCGGGGTATGGCTACACCTTC	CAWSVGAGYGYTF
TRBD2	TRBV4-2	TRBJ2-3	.	TGTGCCAGCAGCCAAGGTCGAGTGGGGACTAGCGGGTATCCAGATACGCAGTATTTT	CASSQGRVGTSGYPDTQYF
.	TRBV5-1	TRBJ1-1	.	TGCGCCAGCAGCAACGGACAGATGAACACTGAAGCTTTCTTT	CASSNGQMNTEAFF
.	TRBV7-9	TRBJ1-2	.	TGTGCCAGCAGCTTAACCGGGATGGGAAACTATGGCTACACCTTC	CASSLTGMGNYGYTF
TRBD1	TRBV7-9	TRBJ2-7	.	TGTGCCAGCAGCTTAACCTCTGAGACAGGGGACTACGAGCAGTACTTC	CASSLTSETGDYEQYF
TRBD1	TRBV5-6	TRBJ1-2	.	TGTGCCAGCAGCTTTGGGACAGCTTCATATTATGGCTACACCTTC	CASSFGTASYYGYTF
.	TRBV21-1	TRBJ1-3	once	TGTGCCAGCAGCTTCCGTGGAAGGGGGCCTGGAAACACCATATATTTT	CASSFRGRGPGNTIYF
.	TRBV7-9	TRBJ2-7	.	TGTGCCAGCAGCTTAGACGGGTCGCTCTCCTACGAGCAGTACTTC	CASSLDGSLSYEQYF
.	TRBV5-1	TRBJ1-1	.	TGCGCCAGCAGCTTGGGCTCCGGGGGCACTGAAGCTTTCTTT	CASSLGSGGTEAFF
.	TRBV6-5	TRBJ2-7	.	TGTGCCAGCAGTAGCCGGGACAACTACGAGCAGTACTTC	CASSSRDNYEQYF
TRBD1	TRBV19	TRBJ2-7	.	TGTGCCAGTAGTATGTCAGGGGGCGAAAACTACGAGCAGTACTTC	CASSMSGGENYEQYF
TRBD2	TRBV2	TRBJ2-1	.	TGTGCCAGCAGGGGACTAGCGGGGAGAAGCTCCTACAATGAGCAGTTCTTC	CASRGLAGRSSYNEQFF
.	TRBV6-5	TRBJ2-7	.	TGTGCCAGCAGAAAGGGGGGGACAGGCTCCTACGAGCAGTACTTC	CASRKGGTGSYEQYF
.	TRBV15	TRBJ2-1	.	TGTGCCACCAGCCCCCAGGTCTACAATGAGCAGTTCTTC	CATSPQVYNEQFF
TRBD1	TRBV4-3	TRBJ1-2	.	TGCGCCAGCAGCCAAGATTTGGTTGGGCAGGGGGTCTATGGCTACACCTTC	CASSQDLVGQGVYGYTF
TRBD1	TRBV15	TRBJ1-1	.	TGTGCCACCAGCAGAGATCTCGACAGGGGCACTGAAGCTTTCTTT	CATSRDLDRGTEAFF
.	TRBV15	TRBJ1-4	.	TGTGCCACCAGCCTACAGTCTTCAACTAATGAAAAACTGTTTTTT	CATSLQSSTNEKLFF
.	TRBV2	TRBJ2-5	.	TGTGCCAGCAGGATGGGGGCAGTCCAAGAGACCCAGTACTTC	CASRMGAVQETQYF
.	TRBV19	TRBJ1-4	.	TGTGCCAGTAGTATAACTCGGAGGGGAGCTGATGAAAAACTGTTTTTT	CASSITRRGADEKLFF
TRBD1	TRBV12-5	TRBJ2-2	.	TGTGCTAGTGCTATTCTCCAGGGGGCCGGGGAGCTGTTTTTT	CASAILQGAGELFF
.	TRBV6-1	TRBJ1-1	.	TGTGCCAGCAGTGAAGCCGGTTCGATAAAAGCTTTCTTT	CASSEAGSIKAFF
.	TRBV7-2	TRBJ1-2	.	TGTGCCAGCAGCTTAGCGGTTCACAGAGGCTACACCTTC	CASSLAVHRGYTF
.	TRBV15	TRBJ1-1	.	TGTGCCACCAGCAGAGTACGGGGGATGAACACTGAAGCTTTCTTT	CATSRVRGMNTEAFF
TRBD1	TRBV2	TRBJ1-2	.	TGTGCCAGCACGGTAGGGGGCGATCCTCCCCACGGCTACACCTTC	CASTVGGDPPHGYTF
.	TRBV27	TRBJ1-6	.	TGTGCCAGCAGTTCGGGACTATGGAGGTCACCCCTCCACTTT	CASSSGLWRSPLHF